One and the same sample provided the 27 T cell receptor beta chains below, sequenced in a study of human versus mouse CDR3 diversity and MHC coevolution. The data were produced by immunoSEQ multiplex PCR, yet TCRdb's version contains in-frame clones alone and is incomplete. The repertoire holds about 81,000 clones, with just over 90% as singletons. The specimen was naive CD4+ T cells from blood. Noted subset: CD45RO-negative CD62L-positive naive CD4 T cells. The receptors were sampled from a person aged 25 to 75 in good health.

The J gene is TRBJ2-7, the V gene TRBV19, with unresolved D. The CDR3 length is 12 residues. Germline V gene lookup returns CDR1 LNHDA and CDR2 SQIVND (reference sequence). V was trimmed by 3 bases and J by 6 bases, leaving 9 bases between them. The CDR3 is CASSILTGEQYF. The CDR3 coding sequence is TGTGCCAGTAGTATTTTAACCGGCGAGCAGTACTTC.

This chain links TRBV5-4 with TRBJ2-5; D might be TRBD1 (6 bases). The CDR3 totals 13 residues. The V and J ends lost 4 bases and 4 bases respectively, with 11 bases between them. CDR1 SGHNT and CDR2 YYREEE come from the germline V gene (reference sequence). The CDR3 DNA follows: TGTGCCAGCAGCGGGGGCGGGTCAGAGACCCAGTACTTC. It yields the protein CASSGGGSETQYF.

This chain links TRBV7-2 with TRBJ2-5; 7 bases map to TRBD1. The DNA end is more similar to TRBJ2-7, so the J call may be wrong. CDR1 and CDR2 (germline): SGHTA, FQGNSA. CDR3 length equals 14 residues. The CDR3 spells CASGTGESRHEQYF. The CDR3 DNA reads as TGTGCCAGCGGCACAGGGGAATCTCGCCACGAGCAGTACTTC.

This clone has just one count. This sequence joins TRBV7-2 and TRBJ1-4; D is ambiguous. Trimming cost V 2 bases and J 7 bases, with 8 bases left between them. The CDR3 length is 13 residues. Germline CDR1 SGHTA, CDR2 FQGNSA. This CDR3 reads CASSLFEREKLFF. DNA of the CDR3: TGTGCCAGCAGCTTATTTGAGCGTGAAAAACTGTTTTTT.

The chain is built from TRBV7-2 and TRBJ2-7; TRBD2 matches 9 bases. Germline lookup yields CDR1 SGHTA and CDR2 FQGNSA. The CDR3 has 16 amino acids. Germline trimming cut 1 base from V and 2 bases from J; bases unmatched to any gene: 6. Here the CDR3 reads CASSLGRTSATYEQYF. The CDR3 DNA sequence: TGTGCCAGCAGCTTAGGCAGGACTAGCGCCACCTACGAGCAGTACTTC.

This chain joins TRBV7-3 and TRBJ2-1; TRBD2 is a possible D gene (6 bases). Germline V gives CDR1 SGHTA, CDR2 FQGTGA. The CDR3 covers 12 residues. V gave up 5 bases and J gave up 15 bases, with 17 bases separating them. This chain's CDR3 is CASSKSGTPRFF. CDR3 DNA sequence: TGTGCCAGCAGCAAATCCGGGACTCCCCGGTTCTTC.

This clone was picked up a small number of times. The chain links TRBV6-1 to TRBJ2-1; 9 bases fit TRBD2. V shed 6 bases, J shed 3 bases, and the junction held 6 bases outside the gene matches. Germline V gene data show CDR1 as MNHNS and CDR2 as SASEGT. The CDR3 runs to 15 residues. As DNA, the CDR3 is TGTGCCAGCAGCAGGCGGGAGGGCTTCTACAATGAGCAGTTCTTC. This encodes CASSRREGFYNEQFF.

This chain links TRBV6-1 with TRBJ1-1; D remains ambiguous. This CDR3 spans 14 amino acids. V was shortened by 5 bases and J by 1 base, with 11 bases between the two germline ends. Germline CDR1 and CDR2: MNHNS and SASEGT. The CDR3 DNA is TGTGCCAGCAGTCTAGAATCAAGGAACACTGAAGCTTTCTTT. Residues: CASSLESRNTEAFF.

The V gene is TRBV7-2, the J gene TRBJ2-5, with a weak D call TRBD2 (5 bases). V lost 2 bases, J lost 5 bases, and 12 bases lay in between. Germline V gene sequence: CDR1 SGHTA, CDR2 FQGNSA. This CDR3 is built from 14 residues. CDR3 loop: CASSLNPGLETQYF. The CDR3 bases are TGTGCCAGCAGCTTAAATCCGGGGTTGGAGACCCAGTACTTC.

The V and J genes are TRBV28 and TRBJ2-1; 8 nucleotides align to TRBD2. The junction had 4 bases not matched to a gene; V was cut back by 1 base and J by 2 bases. Germline V gene sequence: CDR1 MDHEN, CDR2 SYDVKM. This CDR3 has 16 residues. The CDR3 loop reads CASSLYLAGPYNEQFF. The CDR3 nucleotides are TGTGCCAGCAGTTTATATCTAGCGGGCCCCTACAATGAGCAGTTCTTC.

This clone has only one observation. V is TRBV7-3 and J is TRBJ1-2; 7 bases align to TRBD1. With 3 bases clipped from V and 3 bases from J, the junction kept 1 base outside the gene matches. CDR1 is SGHTA and CDR2 is FQGTGA in the germline V gene. This CDR3 contains 13 residues. This chain's CDR3 is CASSFDRDYGYTF. The CDR3 coding sequence is TGTGCCAGCAGCTTCGACAGGGACTATGGCTACACCTTC.

V and J are TRBV5-1 and TRBJ2-7; the match to TRBD1 covers 9 bases. The CDR3 covers 15 residues. Germline CDR1 is SGHRS and CDR2 is YFSETQ. J was trimmed by 5 bases and V by 0 bases; bases with no gene match: 6. The CDR3 sequence is CASSLVFRDRDEQYF. CDR3 nucleotides: TGCGCCAGCAGCTTGGTTTTCAGGGACAGGGACGAGCAGTACTTC.

This sequence joins TRBV7-3 and TRBJ2-7; weak D call: TRBD1 (5 bases). From germline, CDR1 is SGHTA and CDR2 FQGTGA. Trimming stripped 2 bases from V and 3 bases from J, with 11 bases between. CDR3 size: 14 residues. CDR3 sequence (DNA): TGTGCCAGCAGCTTAGGGCCAGGGCGCTACGAGCAGTACTTC. The encoded protein is CASSLGPGRYEQYF.

The chain uses TRBV6-1 and TRBJ1-4; D is unclear. Trimming stripped 2 bases from V and 0 bases from J, with 7 bases between. Germline assignment: CDR1 MNHNS and CDR2 SASEGT. CDR3 length: 15 amino acids. The CDR3 DNA reads as TGTGCCAGCAGTGAACTCAGATCAACTAATGAAAAACTGTTTTTT. Protein: CASSELRSTNEKLFF.

The V and J genes are TRBV7-3 and TRBJ2-7, with TRBD2 identical over 12 bases. CDR3 length equals 14 residues. Germline CDR1 is SGHTA and CDR2 is FQGTGA. V trimming: 5 bases; J trimming: 3 bases; junction bases outside the gene matches: 2. The CDR3 reads CASSLTSGSYEQYF. In nucleotides, the CDR3 is TGTGCCAGCAGCCTGACTAGCGGGAGCTACGAGCAGTACTTC.

The CDR3 DNA follows: TGTGCCTGGAGTGTACCCACGGCGACACATAGCAATCAGCCCCAGCATTTT. Amino acid sequence: CAWSVPTATHSNQPQHF. The chain joins TRBV30 to TRBJ1-5; D unclear. V lost 0 bases, J lost 0 bases, and 15 bases lay in between. Germline V gives CDR1 GTSNPN, CDR2 SVGIG (reference sequence). CDR3 size: 17 residues.

The chain has TRBV19 and TRBJ1-5; D is possibly TRBD1 (6 bases). Germline assignment: CDR1 LNHDA and CDR2 SQIVND (reference sequence). The length of the CDR3 is 15 residues. Trimming left V 6 bases short and J 2 bases short, with 14 bases between. The DNA of the CDR3 is TGTGCCAGTAGACAGGGCAGGCCGGGCAATCAGCCCCAGCATTTT. Its protein is CASRQGRPGNQPQHF.

V and J are TRBV11-2 and TRBJ2-3; 7 bases match TRBD1. From germline, CDR1 is SGHAT and CDR2 FQNNGV. This CDR3 is 17 amino acids long. The V segment lost 6 bases and the J segment 4 bases; nucleotides outside the gene matches: 16. The DNA of the CDR3 is TGTGCCAGCAGAAAGAAAGGGGGCGGTTTTGTCCCAGATACGCAGTATTTT. Translating it yields CASRKKGGGFVPDTQYF.

V is TRBV6-5 and J is TRBJ1-1; D ambiguous. V lost 5 bases to trimming and J lost 5 bases, with 12 bases between them. The CDR3 has 13 amino acids. The germline gives CDR1 MNHEY, CDR2 SVGAGI. The CDR3 spells CASSPPGRTEAFF. The CDR3, as DNA: TGTGCCAGCAGTCCACCTGGGAGAACTGAAGCTTTCTTT.

This chain connects TRBV25-1 to TRBJ2-3, with 9 bases matching TRBD2. There are 16 residues in the CDR3. CDR1 and CDR2 from the germline V gene are MGHDK and SYGVNS. The J segment lost 4 bases and the V segment lost 3 bases, leaving 8 bases of the junction unmatched. The CDR3 sequence is CASSDRSGSLADTQYF. The CDR3 DNA follows: TGTGCCAGCAGTGATCGTAGCGGGAGTTTGGCAGATACGCAGTATTTT. The whole variable domain, filled in from reference TRBV25-1 and TRBJ2-3, reads EADIYQTPRYLVIGTGKKITLECSQTMGHDKMYWYQQDPGMELHLIHYSYGVNSTEKGDLSSESTVSRIRTEHFPLTLESARPSHTSQYLCASSDRSGSLADTQYFGPGTRLTVL.

The chain joins TRBV25-1 to TRBJ1-5; no reliable D call. V gave up 8 bases and J gave up 1 base, with 12 bases separating them. The CDR3 totals 14 residues. Germline V gives CDR1 MGHDK, CDR2 SYGVNS. The CDR3 loop is CASAPPGSNQPQHF. In nucleotides, the CDR3 is TGTGCCAGCGCCCCCCCAGGAAGCAATCAGCCCCAGCATTTT.

The rearrangement links TRBV5-1 to TRBJ2-1, with 9 bases that match TRBD1. This CDR3 contains 15 residues. The V gene's germline CDR1 is SGHRS and CDR2 YFSETQ. Trimming at V came to 10 bases and at J to 7 bases, leaving 15 bases not matched to a gene. CDR3 sequence: CAGSPSGTGSNEQFF. CDR3 in DNA: TGCGCCGGATCGCCCTCCGGGACAGGGTCAAATGAGCAGTTCTTC. Filled out from reference TRBV5-1 and TRBJ2-1, the complete variable domain reads KAGVTQTPRYLIKTRGQQVTLSCSPISGHRSVSWYQQTPGQGLQFLFEYFSETQRNKGNFPGRFSGRQFSNSRSEMNVSTLELGDSALYLCAGSPSGTGSNEQFFGPGTRLTVL.

CDR3 sequence: CASSVGDSGRVKETQYF. DNA for the CDR3: TGTGCCAGCAGCGTAGGGGATAGCGGGAGGGTGAAAGAGACCCAGTACTTC. This chain connects TRBV9 to TRBJ2-5, with 11 bases identical to TRBD2. J gave up 3 bases and V 0 bases, and 7 bases lay outside the gene matches. Germline-derived CDR1 and CDR2 are SGDLS and YYNGEE. The CDR3 is 17 residues long.

The chain couples TRBV6-1 to TRBJ1-5, with D perhaps TRBD1 (6 bases). CDR1 MNHNS and CDR2 SASEGT come from the germline V gene. The CDR3 is 13 amino acids. V gave up 10 bases and J gave up 4 bases, with 14 bases separating them. As DNA, the CDR3 is TGTGCCATCCGACAGGAGTTGAATCAGCCCCAGCATTTT. This gives the protein CAIRQELNQPQHF.

V and J are TRBV18 and TRBJ1-1; TRBD1 matches at 10 bases. J lost 4 bases, V lost 6 bases, and 14 bases had no gene match. The V gene's germline CDR1 is KGHSH and CDR2 LQKENI. This CDR3 has 17 amino acids. The CDR3 sequence: CASSVGQGLTRGTEAFF. The CDR3 bases are TGTGCCAGCTCGGTGGGACAGGGGCTAACTCGGGGCACTGAAGCTTTCTTT.

This chain's CDR3 is CASRPNPNQGLNYGYTF. CDR3 in DNA: TGTGCAAGTCGCCCCAACCCAAACCAGGGGCTTAACTATGGCTACACCTTC. V is TRBV12-2 and J is TRBJ1-2; TRBD1, the D gene given by the table, was not confirmed from the DNA. TRBV12-2 is an annotated pseudogene. The CDR3 is made up of 17 amino acids.

The chain has TRBV6-5 and TRBJ1-3, with D unresolved. This CDR3 contains 12 residues. V lost 5 bases and J 2 bases, leaving 4 bases between the germline ends. CDR1 is MNHEY, CDR2 SVGAGI, per germline. CDR3 DNA sequence: TGTGCCAGCAGTGCGGCTGGAAACACCATATATTTT. Translated: CASSAAGNTIYF.